The 6 T cell receptor beta chains given below trace back to one sample, sequenced in a study of cytomegalovirus exposure and HLA in healthy donors. The assay was immunoSEQ multiplex PCR, and TCRdb's table has in-frame clones only and misses some. The data show about 82,000 clones, about 92% seen once. Material: PBMCs. Receptors were obtained from a man younger than 30 in good health and CMV-seronegative.

This clone was detected only once. The chain couples TRBV19 to TRBJ1-6; maybe TRBD1 (5 bases). The CDR3 contains 13 residues. Trimming cost V 3 bases and J 6 bases, with 6 bases left between them. Germline assignment: CDR1 LNHDA and CDR2 SQIVND (reference sequence). CDR3: CASSMTVNSPLHF. The CDR3 bases are TGTGCCAGTAGTATGACAGTTAATTCACCCCTCCACTTT.

The rearrangement uses TRBV14 and TRBJ2-7, with TRBD1 matching 10 bases. Losses at the gene ends were 4 bases for V and 3 bases for J; bases not matched to a gene: 3. CDR1 is SGHDN, CDR2 FVKESK, per germline. This CDR3 is 14 amino acids long. CDR3 sequence reads: CASSRGQGNYEQYF. CDR3 DNA: TGTGCCAGCAGCCGGGGACAGGGGAACTACGAGCAGTACTTC.

The chain is built from TRBV6-5 and TRBJ1-2, with a tentative D call TRBD1 (5 bases). CDR1 is MNHEY and CDR2 is SVGAGI in the germline V gene. Trimming left V 7 bases short and J 4 bases short, with 16 bases between. The CDR3 loop spans 14 amino acids. This CDR3 reads CASTSGGAGYGYTF. In DNA, the CDR3 is TGTGCCAGCACTTCTGGTGGGGCTGGCTATGGCTACACCTTC.

V is TRBV15 and J is TRBJ1-5; TRBD1 matches at 8 bases. V shed 2 bases, J shed 2 bases, and the junction held 11 bases outside the gene matches. Germline CDR1 and CDR2: LNHNV and YYDKDF (reference sequence). The CDR3 totals 18 residues. CDR3 bases: TGTGCCACCAGCAGATTCCGTGGACAGGGTAAGGGCAATCAGCCCCAGCATTTT. It translates to CATSRFRGQGKGNQPQHF.

This CDR3 is CASRPRSPGGTNTGELFF. Here the CDR3 DNA reads TGTGCCAGCAGGCCCAGGTCCCCAGGGGGCACGAACACCGGGGAGCTGTTTTTT. J is TRBJ2-2 and V is TRBV7-3; 8 bases fit TRBD1. The CDR3 is made up of 18 amino acids. The germline V gene encodes CDR1 SGHTA and CDR2 FQGTGA. After removal of 6 bases from V and 0 bases from J, the junction contained 12 bases not matched to a gene.

This clone came up once. This chain connects TRBV29-1 to TRBJ1-3, with D possibly matching TRBD1 (6 bases). V was shortened by 3 bases and J by 9 bases, with 15 bases between the two germline ends. Germline values: CDR1 SQVTM, CDR2 ANQGSEA. The CDR3 is made up of 13 amino acids. The CDR3 DNA reads TGCAGCGTTGACTATCAACAGGGCGGCACCATATATTTT. It codes for CSVDYQQGGTIYF.